This T cell receptor (beta chain) derives from a study of T cells in localized non-small cell lung cancer. General study findings and limits: With higher T cell density in blood came longer overall survival. The study detected a median about 50 of the top 100 tumor clones in adjacent lung.

The CDR3 totals 12 residues. Germline V lookup: CDR1 MNHGY, CDR2 SAAAGT. V was cut by 10 bases and J by 5 bases, with 15 bases left in between. Repertoires were generated with immunoSEQ multiplex PCR, while TCRdb's copy carries only in-frame clones and drops some. The sample contains more than 2,500 clones, 30% to 45% of which appear only once. This clone turned up a few times. Its antigen remains unidentified. Material: lung tumor tissue, obtained before any cancer treatment. The V gene is TRBV6-8, the J gene TRBJ2-7; the D call may be TRBD1 or TRBD2 (7 bases each). This receptor was taken from an older male donor with stage I squamous cell lung carcinoma. This CDR3 is CAIRGGLDEQYF. The CDR3 nucleotides read TGTGCCATCAGGGGGGGGCTTGACGAGCAGTACTTC.